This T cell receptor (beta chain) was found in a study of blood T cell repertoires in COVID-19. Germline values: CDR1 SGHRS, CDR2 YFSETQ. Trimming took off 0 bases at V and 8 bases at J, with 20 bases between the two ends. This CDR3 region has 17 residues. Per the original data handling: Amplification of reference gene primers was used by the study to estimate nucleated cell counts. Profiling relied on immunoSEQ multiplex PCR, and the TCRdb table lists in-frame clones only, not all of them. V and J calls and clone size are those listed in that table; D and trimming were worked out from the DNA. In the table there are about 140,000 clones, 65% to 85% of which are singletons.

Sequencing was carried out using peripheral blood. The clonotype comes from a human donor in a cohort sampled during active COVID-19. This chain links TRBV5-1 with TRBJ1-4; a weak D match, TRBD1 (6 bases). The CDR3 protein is CASSLDGRGFSGEKLFF. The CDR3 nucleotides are TGCGCCAGCAGCTTGGACGGCAGGGGTTTCTCGGGGGAAAAACTGTTTTTT. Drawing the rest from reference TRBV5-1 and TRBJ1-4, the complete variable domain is KAGVTQTPRYLIKTRGQQVTLSCSPISGHRSVSWYQQTPGQGLQFLFEYFSETQRNKGNFPGRFSGRQFSNSRSEMNVSTLELGDSALYLCASSLDGRGFSGEKLFFGSGTQLSVL.